Shown below are 4 T cell receptor beta chains from a single sample sequenced in a study of blood T cells in healthy people across ages. Together with a sample-barcoded 5' primer, a J-beta primer mix was included in a second PCR lasting roughly 6 to 12 cycles. Each CDR3 protein gets one entry after TCRdb re-called the 5' RACE reads with MiXCR. The data contain 700,000 to 950,000 distinct CDR3 sequences, 40% to 45% of them singletons. The sequenced sample consisted of blood. Every receptor here comes from a woman aged 55 to 70 in good health.

The chain couples TRBV9 to TRBJ1-2, with D possibly matching TRBD1 (5 bases). V was clipped by 2 bases and J by 3 bases, with 11 bases between them. The germline V gene has CDR1 SGDLS and CDR2 YYNGEE. The CDR3 contains 14 residues. CDR3 residues: CASSVAQGDYGYTF. In DNA, the CDR3 is TGTGCCAGCAGCGTCGCCCAGGGAGACTATGGCTACACCTTC.

This clonotype was seen a handful of times. The chain links TRBV7-3 to TRBJ1-1, with D maybe TRBD1 (6 bases). The CDR3 consists of 15 residues. V lost 5 bases, J lost 5 bases, and 18 bases lay in between. Germline V CDR1 and CDR2: SGHTA, FQGTGA. The CDR3 bases are TGTGCCAGCAGCCCGAGGGGGTTTGGGGAGACTGAAGCTTTCTTT. Encoded protein: CASSPRGFGETEAFF.

As regards this clonotype: It may be a read error: a sequence one base away is much more abundant. V gene TRBV3-1 combines with J gene TRBJ2-5, with a possible D match to TRBD2 (6 bases). The CDR3 has 15 amino acids. The germline V and J ends were trimmed by 3 bases and 11 bases, with 22 bases remaining between them. Germline V gene data show CDR1 as LGHDT and CDR2 as YNNKEL (reference sequence). The CDR3 spells CASSHWRGAGDEQYF. As DNA, the CDR3 is TGTGCCAGCAGCCATTGGCGGGGCGCCGGGGATGAGCAGTACTTC.

This clonotype was counted only a few times. The chain uses TRBV19 and TRBJ2-1; either TRBD1 or TRBD2 may supply D (5 bases each). The CDR3 is made up of 13 amino acids. Germline-derived CDR1 and CDR2 are LNHDA and SQIVND (reference sequence). With 10 bases removed from V and 4 bases from J, the gap between germline ends came to 14 bases. For the CDR3, the DNA is TGTGCCACCATCGGGACGACTTACAATGAGCAGTTCTTC. Protein product: CATIGTTYNEQFF.